This T cell receptor beta chain was obtained from a study of PD-L1 blockade in urothelial cancer. Study information: About 90% of the 29 patients were men who had bladder-origin urothelial cancer.

Data came from immunoSEQ multiplex PCR; TCRdb stores just in-frame clones and leaves some out. The table lists some 76,000 clones, approximately 91% of them singletons. V shed 3 bases and J 7 bases; nucleotides not matched to a gene: 15. The CDR3 is made up of 16 amino acids. Germline V gene data show CDR1 as SGHDT and CDR2 as YYEEEE. Source: PBMCs, taken around atezolizumab (anti-PD-L1) treatment. The chain links TRBV5-6 to TRBJ2-7, with 8 bases that match TRBD1. The source is a man in his sixties with urothelial cancer. The CDR3 bases are TGTGCCAGCAGCTATTATACCGGGACAGGCAATGTTGAGCAGTACTTC. The encoded protein is CASSYYTGTGNVEQYF.